Each of the 23 T cell receptor beta chains below was sequenced from the same sample in a study of cytomegalovirus exposure and HLA in healthy donors. Primers for the PCR totalled 60 Vbeta and 13 Jbeta. Using immunoSEQ multiplex PCR, the repertoire was profiled, and TCRdb retains in-frame clones only, with some absent. The sample lists some 120,000 clones; roughly 68% were seen once. The source material was PBMCs. The receptors originated from a woman between 50 and 59 years old in good health and CMV-seropositive.

The rearrangement uses TRBV4-2 and TRBJ2-1; 10 bases match TRBD2. J was trimmed by 0 bases and V by 3 bases; bases with no gene match: 14. CDR3 size: 20 residues. CDR1 LGHNA and CDR2 YNFKEQ come from the germline V gene. The CDR3 nucleotides read TGTGCCAGCAGCCAGTCGCCGGGACTAGCGAGTCGCCCCTCCTACAATGAGCAGTTCTTC. Translation: CASSQSPGLASRPSYNEQFF.

On this clone: Within the sample, other DNA sequences also encode this same CDR3. This rearrangement joins TRBV10-3 to TRBJ2-5, with D possibly matching TRBD2 (6 bases). The CDR3 is made up of 15 amino acids. V lost 4 bases and J lost 3, with 15 bases in between. Looked up from germline, CDR1 is ENHRY and CDR2 is SYGVKD. The CDR3 region has the DNA TGTGCCATCAGTGTTGGAGGGCGGAACAAAGAGACCCAGTACTTC. Encoded protein: CAISVGGRNKETQYF.

This clone was seen a few times. The rearrangement joins TRBV4-2 to TRBJ2-1; tentative D call: TRBD2 (6 bases). There are 15 residues in the CDR3. Germline-derived CDR1 and CDR2 are LGHNA and YNFKEQ. V shed 6 bases and J shed 5 bases, with 17 bases lying between them. CDR3: CASSQSTGDNNEQFF. CDR3 DNA: TGTGCCAGCAGTCAGAGCACGGGGGATAACAATGAGCAGTTCTTC.

This clone appeared once. The chain is built from TRBV30 and TRBJ1-4; D may be TRBD1 (6 bases). Trimming shortened V by 0 bases and J by 0 bases, and 11 bases separated the two germline ends. Germline assignment: CDR1 GTSNPN and CDR2 SVGIG (reference sequence). CDR3 length: 16 residues. CDR3 nucleotides: TGTGCCTGGAGTGTGGACAGACCCTCAACTAATGAAAAACTGTTTTTT. Its translation is CAWSVDRPSTNEKLFF. Together with reference TRBV30 and TRBJ1-4, the CDR3 gives the full variable domain: SQTIHQWPATLVQPVGSPLSLECTVEGTSNPNLYWYRQAAGRGLQLLFYSVGIGQISSEVPQNLSASRPQDRQFILSSKKLLLSDSGFYLCAWSVDRPSTNEKLFFGSGTQLSVL.

V is TRBV7-9 and J is TRBJ2-5; possible D gene TRBD1, 5 bases. V was shortened by 2 bases and J by 3 bases, with 16 bases between the two germline ends. CDR1 SEHNR and CDR2 FQNEAQ come from the germline V gene (reference sequence). CDR3 size: 16 residues. CDR3 DNA: TGTGCCAGCAGCTTATCTTGGACACTCACAAAAGAGACCCAGTACTTC. Amino acid sequence: CASSLSWTLTKETQYF.

The chain uses TRBV5-1 and TRBJ2-2, with TRBD1 matching over 8 bases. The V segment lost 4 bases and the J segment 5 bases; nucleotides outside the gene matches: 7. The V gene's germline CDR1 is SGHRS and CDR2 YFSETQ. CDR3 length: 15 amino acids. The DNA of the CDR3 is TGCGCCAGCAGCCCGGGACAGGCCTGGACCGGGGAGCTGTTTTTT. Encoded protein: CASSPGQAWTGELFF.

The V call is TRBV19, the J call TRBJ1-5; 7 positions agree with TRBD1. The CDR3 is 15 residues long. Germline V lookup: CDR1 LNHDA, CDR2 SQIVND (reference sequence). V was pared by 7 bases and J by 4 bases, with 10 bases of the junction left unmatched. CDR3 region: CASTDGTALNQPQHF. CDR3 nucleotide sequence: TGTGCCAGTACCGACGGGACAGCTCTTAATCAGCCCCAGCATTTT. The whole variable domain, remainder taken from reference TRBV19 and TRBJ1-5, is DGGITQSPKYLFRKEGQNVTLSCEQNLNHDAMYWYRQDPGQGLRLIYYSQIVNDFQKGDIAEGYSVSREKKESFPLTVTSAQKNPTAFYLCASTDGTALNQPQHFGDGTRLSIL.

The table lists this clone with a few counts. The J gene is TRBJ2-2, the V gene TRBV2, with a possible D match to TRBD1 (5 bases). Germline V gene sequence: CDR1 SNHLY, CDR2 FYNNEI. The CDR3 has 14 amino acids. V dropped 4 bases and J dropped 1 base, with 7 bases sitting between them. CDR3 DNA sequence: TGTGCCAGCAGTGGACAGATGAACACCGGGGAGCTGTTTTTT. This gives the protein CASSGQMNTGELFF.

A single count supports this clone. The chain recombines TRBV19 with TRBJ2-3; 13 bases map to TRBD2. V lost 4 bases to trimming and J lost 4 bases; unmatched junction nucleotides: 2. From germline, CDR1 is LNHDA and CDR2 SQIVND (reference sequence). The CDR3 totals 15 residues. Here the CDR3 DNA reads TGTGCCAGTAGTACCACTAGCGGGGGGGCAGATACGCAGTATTTT. Translation: CASSTTSGGADTQYF.

In this sample, this clone turned up once. This sequence joins TRBV2 and TRBJ2-7; 7 bases align to TRBD1. The CDR3 covers 15 residues. Trimming at V came to 7 bases and at J to 6 bases, leaving 15 bases not matched to a gene. The germline V gene encodes CDR1 SNHLY and CDR2 FYNNEI. DNA for the CDR3: TGTGCCAGCAACGGGGACAGAGCGCTGACTGGCGAGCAGTACTTC. The encoded protein is CASNGDRALTGEQYF. Looking up the rest from reference TRBV2 and TRBJ2-7 gives the full variable domain: EPEVTQTPSHQVTQMGQEVILRCVPISNHLYFYWYRQILGQKVEFLVSFYNNEISEKSEIFDDQFSVERPDGSNFTLKIRSTKLEDSAMYFCASNGDRALTGEQYFGPGTRLTVT.

The chain links TRBV30 to TRBJ2-5; TRBD2 matches at 8 bases. J lost 5 bases, V lost 0 bases, and 2 bases had no gene match. There are 13 residues in the CDR3. The germline V gene has CDR1 GTSNPN and CDR2 SVGIG (reference sequence). CDR3: CAWSVPGGETQYF. The CDR3 nucleotides read TGTGCCTGGAGTGTACCGGGGGGGGAGACCCAGTACTTC.

The V and J genes are TRBV5-4 and TRBJ1-1; 7 positions agree with TRBD1. The CDR3 runs to 15 residues. J lost 4 bases, V lost 3 bases, and 9 bases had no gene match. CDR1 and CDR2 from the germline V gene are SGHNT and YYREEE (reference sequence). The CDR3 region is CASSSGQAGGTEAFF. In nucleotides, the CDR3 is TGTGCCAGCAGCTCCGGACAGGCGGGCGGCACTGAAGCTTTCTTT.

V is TRBV25-1 and J is TRBJ1-1; 7 nucleotides line up with TRBD1. Germline CDR1 and CDR2: MGHDK and SYGVNS. There are 14 residues in the CDR3. The V segment lost 7 bases and the J segment 6 bases; nucleotides outside the gene matches: 11. CDR3 coding DNA: TGTGCCAGCATAGACAGGGAAGATCGCCCTGAAGCTTTCTTT. The encoded protein is CASIDREDRPEAFF. Using reference TRBV25-1 and TRBJ1-1 for the parts outside the CDR3, the full variable domain is EADIYQTPRYLVIGTGKKITLECSQTMGHDKMYWYQQDPGMELHLIHYSYGVNSTEKGDLSSESTVSRIRTEHFPLTLESARPSHTSQYLCASIDREDRPEAFFGQGTRLTVV.

V is TRBV7-2 and J is TRBJ2-5, with 10 bases matching TRBD2. J was trimmed by 5 bases and V by 5 bases; bases with no gene match: 11. The CDR3 length is 16 residues. Germline values: CDR1 SGHTA, CDR2 FQGNSA. The CDR3 DNA sequence: TGTGCCAGCAGCGTCGCCGGGACTAGCGCCCGGGAGACCCAGTACTTC. Translation gives CASSVAGTSARETQYF.

V usage is TRBV5-6 and J usage is TRBJ1-2; 10 bases agree with TRBD1. Germline V gene sequence: CDR1 SGHDT, CDR2 YYEEEE. V lost 3 bases and J lost 2; bases outside the gene matches: 13. This CDR3 is 18 amino acids long. The CDR3 DNA is TGTGCCAGCAGCTCGGACCCGGGACAGGGGCGTGAAAACTATGGCTACACCTTC. Protein sequence: CASSSDPGQGRENYGYTF.

This clone has a single count. This chain links TRBV6-1 with TRBJ2-1; 8 bases line up with TRBD1. Per germline, CDR1 MNHNS and CDR2 SASEGT. The V segment lost 4 bases and the J segment 5 bases; nucleotides outside the gene matches: 7. The CDR3 sequence is 15 residues long. In DNA, the CDR3 is TGTGCCAGCAGTGTCATGACAGGGGCTGACAATGAGCAGTTCTTC. It yields the protein CASSVMTGADNEQFF.

This rearrangement joins TRBV6-1 to TRBJ1-1, with unresolved D. Germline V gene lookup returns CDR1 MNHNS and CDR2 SASEGT. V was cut by 3 bases and J by 11 bases, with 16 bases left in between. The CDR3 length is 13 residues. The CDR3, as DNA: TGTGCCAGCAGTGACCGGAGGACTCGTGGGGCTTTCTTT. Protein product: CASSDRRTRGAFF.

The chain recombines TRBV5-1 with TRBJ2-5; weak D call: TRBD1 (5 bases). The end of the DNA aligns better with TRBJ2-7, so the J call may be wrong. The CDR3 runs to 14 residues. Per germline, CDR1 SGHRS and CDR2 YFSETQ. The CDR3 DNA reads TGCGCCAGCAGAGTAACAGGTAGGCCCTACGAGCAGTACTTC. Translated, it gives CASRVTGRPYEQYF.

The V and J genes are TRBV6-1 and TRBJ2-3; possibly TRBD2 for D (5 bases). Germline V lookup: CDR1 MNHNS, CDR2 SASEGT. The CDR3 contains 14 residues. Trimming took off 4 bases at V and 12 bases at J, with 20 bases between the two ends. CDR3 residues: CASSANRAGVYQYF. CDR3 DNA sequence: TGTGCCAGCAGTGCGAACCGGGCCGGGGTCTATCAGTATTTT.

This rearrangement joins TRBV5-4 to TRBJ2-3; no reliable D call. Per germline, CDR1 SGHNT and CDR2 YYREEE (reference sequence). V was trimmed by 3 bases and J by 4 bases, leaving 12 bases between them. CDR3 length: 14 residues. In DNA, the CDR3 is TGTGCCAGCAGCTCTAGGCAGATCCCAGATACGCAGTATTTT. It specifies CASSSRQIPDTQYF.

This clone has a single count. V and J are TRBV14 and TRBJ1-2; tentative D call: TRBD1 (6 bases). The ends were cut back, 1 base at V and 3 bases at J, with 12 bases in the middle. In germline, CDR1 is SGHDN, CDR2 FVKESK. The CDR3 length is 15 residues. CDR3 residues: CASSQVAGADYGYTF. DNA of the CDR3: TGTGCCAGCAGCCAAGTGGCAGGGGCTGACTATGGCTACACCTTC.

The chain links TRBV2 to TRBJ1-1; 8 nucleotides align to TRBD1. This CDR3 comprises 14 residues. The germline gives CDR1 SNHLY, CDR2 FYNNEI. Losses at the gene ends were 5 bases for V and 4 bases for J; bases not matched to a gene: 6. The CDR3 DNA sequence: TGTGCCAGCAGTCCGGGACAGGTGATCACTGAAGCTTTCTTT. Translated: CASSPGQVITEAFF.

This clone was counted between two and nine times. This chain uses TRBV7-8 with TRBJ1-2; 10 nucleotides agree with TRBD1. V gave up 5 bases and J gave up 5 bases; unmatched junction bases: 17. The CDR3 sequence is 18 residues long. The V gene's germline CDR1 is SGHVS and CDR2 FQNEAQ. The chain's CDR3 is CASSNPGQGRTPRYGYTF. The DNA for the CDR3 is TGTGCCAGCAGCAACCCGGGACAGGGGAGGACTCCCCGTTATGGCTACACCTTC.